These 20 T cell receptor beta chains share one sample of origin, sequenced in a study of identical twins. TCRdb called the 5' RACE reads again in MiXCR, with one record for every CDR3 protein. The sample shows 1.5 million to 2 million distinct CDR3 sequences, 32% of them seen only once. Sequenced sample: cord blood. The receptor set was obtained from a newborn girl in good health.

This clonotype was found a few times. This sequence joins TRBV4-2 and TRBJ2-3; D remains unclear. The CDR3 runs 17 residues. Germline loops: CDR1 LGHNA, CDR2 YNFKEQ. Trimming removed 0 bases from V and 2 bases from J, with 15 bases in between. The CDR3 DNA sequence: TGTGCCAGCAGCCAAGACGGCCTAGGGCTTCCCACAGATACGCAGTATTTT. Its translation is CASSQDGLGLPTDTQYF.

This clonotype was detected only a few times. The chain is built from TRBV20-1 and TRBJ1-6, with D possibly matching TRBD1 (5 bases). With 1 base removed from V and 8 bases from J, the gap between germline ends came to 21 bases. Germline assignment: CDR1 DFQATT and CDR2 SNEGSKA (reference sequence). The CDR3 consists of 17 residues. The CDR3 loop is CSARVKGNRLFYSPLHF. CDR3 sequence (DNA): TGCAGTGCTAGAGTTAAAGGGAACAGGCTCTTCTATTCACCCCTCCACTTT.

This sequence joins TRBV5-1 and TRBJ2-5; 12 nucleotides match TRBD2. After removal of 0 bases from V and 5 bases from J, the junction contained 11 bases not matched to a gene. Per the germline V gene, CDR1 is SGHRS and CDR2 is YFSETQ. The CDR3 consists of 18 residues. DNA for the CDR3: TGCGCCAGCAGCTTGGAGGGACTAGCGGGTATGATTATTGAGACCCAGTACTTC. It encodes CASSLEGLAGMIIETQYF.

The gene calls are TRBV10-3 and TRBJ1-6; D is perhaps TRBD1 (6 bases). Looked up from germline, CDR1 is ENHRY and CDR2 is SYGVKD. V was pared by 3 bases and J by 7 bases, with 10 bases between. The CDR3 is made up of 14 amino acids. The CDR3 here is CAISDRGVNSPLHF. DNA of the CDR3: TGTGCCATCAGTGACAGGGGTGTAAATTCACCCCTCCACTTT.

The genes are TRBV10-3 and TRBJ2-7, with 12 nucleotides matching TRBD2. The CDR3 has 15 residues. Trimming took 6 bases from V and 3 from J; bases not matched to a gene: 6. Germline-derived CDR1 and CDR2 are ENHRY and SYGVKD. The CDR3 nucleotides are TGTGCCATCAGGCCCAGACTAGCGGGAGACTACGAGCAGTACTTC. Translating it yields CAIRPRLAGDYEQYF.

V is TRBV4-2 and J is TRBJ2-5; maybe TRBD2 (5 bases). Germline CDR1 LGHNA, CDR2 YNFKEQ. V dropped 1 base and J dropped 5 bases, with 17 bases sitting between them. CDR3 length: 16 amino acids. In DNA, the CDR3 is TGTGCCAGCAGCCAAGGACGGGGAAGTGTTGTGGAGACCCAGTACTTC. Its translation: CASSQGRGSVVETQYF.

This clonotype was recorded a few times. J is TRBJ2-7 and V is TRBV7-9, with D perhaps given as TRBD1 or TRBD2 (5 bases each). Germline CDR1 is SEHNR and CDR2 is FQNEAQ (reference sequence). The CDR3 totals 14 residues. V lost 5 bases and J lost 3, with 14 bases in between. The CDR3 DNA follows: TGTGCCAGCAGCCATCCTCGTGGGGGCTACGAGCAGTACTTC. Protein sequence: CASSHPRGGYEQYF.

The chain couples TRBV12-3 or TRBV12-4 to TRBJ2-3; TRBD2 might be the D (6 bases). V was pared by 4 bases and J by 3 bases, with 17 bases between. This CDR3 is 16 amino acids long. The CDR3 nucleotides are TGTGCCAGCAGTTCGGGGTCTCGGGCGGGAACAGATACGCAGTATTTT. This gives the protein CASSSGSRAGTDTQYF.

This clonotype has at least ten counts. The chain employs TRBV27 and TRBJ2-7; 7 bases are shared with TRBD1. Germline CDR1 MNHEY, CDR2 SMNVEV (reference sequence). This CDR3 has 14 residues. V shed 4 bases and J 2 bases; nucleotides not matched to a gene: 5. DNA of the CDR3: TGTGCCAGCAGTTCGACAGGGTATCCCTACGAGCAGTACTTC. This encodes CASSSTGYPYEQYF.

A note on this clonotype: Germline is not matched at one junction end, which may reflect a read error. V and J are TRBV18 and TRBJ2-7; TRBD1 matches 9 bases. Germline CDR1 KGHSH, CDR2 LQKENI. This CDR3 is 15 amino acids long. The CDR3 region has the DNA TGTGCCGGCTCAGCGACCACAGGGGGCCCCTACGAGCAGTACTTC. The encoded protein is CAGSATTGGPYEQYF. The variable domain in full, with the rest retrieved from reference TRBV18 and TRBJ2-7, is NAGVMQNPRHLVRRRGQEARLRCSPMKGHSHVYWYRQLPEEGLKFMVYLQKENIIDESGMPKERFSAEFPKEGPSILRIQQVVRGDSAAYFCAGSATTGGPYEQYFGPGTRLTVT.

In DNA form, the CDR3 reads TGTGCCAGCAGTTTCAAAGGCAGTCAGCCCCAGCATTTT. Protein product: CASSFKGSQPQHF. The chain joins TRBV12-3 or TRBV12-4 to TRBJ1-5; D call uncertain. The CDR3 length is 13 residues. V was trimmed by 3 bases and J by 6 bases, leaving 9 bases between them.

This clonotype was seen a handful of times. This may be a read error, as it is one base from a much larger clone. The CDR3 loop reads CASGGQGNSPLHF. The CDR3 DNA is TGTGCCAGCGGTGGACAGGGTAATTCACCCCTCCACTTT. The J gene is TRBJ1-6, the V gene TRBV25-1; 8 bases line up with TRBD1. Germline trimming cut 8 bases from V and 6 bases from J; bases unmatched to any gene: 3. CDR1 MGHDK and CDR2 SYGVNS come from the germline V gene. The CDR3 is 13 amino acids.

This clonotype was seen a few times. The chain has TRBV6-7 and TRBJ2-1; the match to TRBD2 covers 8 bases. TRBV6-7 is annotated as an ORF whose role is uncertain. The V gene end was trimmed by 0 bases and the J gene end by 4 bases; junction bases not matched to a gene: 5. This CDR3 region has 16 residues. CDR3 DNA sequence: TGTGCCAGCAGTTACTCCACCCTAGCGGGTTACAATGAGCAGTTCTTC. Translated, it gives CASSYSTLAGYNEQFF.

This clonotype has a handful of counts. The rearrangement links TRBV12-3 or TRBV12-4 to TRBJ1-1; D is unresolved. The CDR3 extends over 13 amino acids. Trimming removed 6 bases from V and 9 bases from J, with 17 bases in between. CDR3 residues: CASSSKEGRQAFF. The CDR3 DNA sequence: TGTGCCAGCAGCTCCAAGGAAGGCCGCCAAGCTTTCTTT.

This clonotype showed up many times. This chain joins TRBV7-2 and TRBJ2-3; 10 bases are shared with TRBD2. This CDR3 region has 16 residues. The germline V gene encodes CDR1 SGHTA and CDR2 FQGNSA. The ends lost 2 bases at V and 2 bases at J; junction bases unmatched: 4. CDR3 sequence (DNA): TGTGCCAGCAGCTTAACTAGCGGGGTACCCACAGATACGCAGTATTTT. Translating gives CASSLTSGVPTDTQYF.

In this sample, this clonotype turned up a few times. The chain combines TRBV12-3 or TRBV12-4 with TRBJ2-5; 8 bases fit TRBD2. V gave up 3 bases and J gave up 9 bases; unmatched junction bases: 9. The length of the CDR3 is 14 residues. DNA of the CDR3: TGTGCCAGCAGTTTGACAAGCGGGGGTTACTCCCAGTACTTC. The encoded protein is CASSLTSGGYSQYF.

The CDR3 loop reads CASSLSFSGQAIYEQYF. The CDR3 bases are TGTGCCAGCAGTTTATCGTTCTCGGGACAGGCTATCTACGAGCAGTACTTC. This sequence joins TRBV27 and TRBJ2-1; TRBD1 aligns across 8 bases. Gene TRBJ2-7 matches the end of the DNA better, so the J call may be wrong. This CDR3 comprises 17 residues. Germline loops: CDR1 MNHEY, CDR2 SMNVEV (reference sequence).

This clonotype was found a few times. The J gene is TRBJ1-2, the V gene TRBV4-1; D call uncertain. The CDR3 has 17 residues. With 0 bases removed from V and 0 bases from J, the gap between germline ends came to 14 bases. Germline CDR1 MGHRA, CDR2 YSYEKL. The CDR3 spells CASSQDGRVGANYGYTF. DNA of the CDR3: TGCGCCAGCAGCCAAGATGGCCGGGTCGGAGCTAACTATGGCTACACCTTC.

This clonotype was picked up a small number of times. The chain combines TRBV12-3 or TRBV12-4 with TRBJ2-2; TRBD2 matches 8 bases. V shed 2 bases, J shed 6 bases, and the junction held 11 bases outside the gene matches. This CDR3 comprises 17 residues. Written as DNA, the CDR3 is TGTGCCAGCAGTTTAATCCAGGGACTAGGAATCCCCGGGGAGCTGTTTTTT. Translating gives CASSLIQGLGIPGELFF.

In its sample, this clonotype was seen a few times. CDR3 coding DNA: TGTGCCAGCAGCTTGGGCGGGATTTCTATTATCTCCGGAGGGCCCCAGCATTTT. This encodes CASSLGGISIISGGPQHF. This chain connects TRBV5-6 to TRBJ2-3; unclear D gene. The last part of the DNA fits TRBJ1-5 better; the J call may be wrong. CDR1 SGHDT and CDR2 YYEEEE come from the germline V gene. The CDR3 runs to 18 residues.